One sample yielded the 7 T cell receptor beta chains listed below, sequenced in a study of blood T cell repertoires in COVID-19. The assay was immunoSEQ multiplex PCR, and TCRdb's table has in-frame clones only and misses some. This sample has tens of thousands of clones, with about 86% found just once. What was sequenced was peripheral blood. These receptors all stem from a woman between 70 and 85 years old with acute or convalescent COVID-19.

The chain links TRBV6-5 to TRBJ2-2; 9 bases match TRBD1. Germline CDR1 reads MNHEY; CDR2 reads SVGAGI. The CDR3 is 15 amino acids. V lost 7 bases to trimming and J lost 6 bases; unmatched junction nucleotides: 9. The CDR3 DNA reads TGTGCCAGCAAACGAGGGACAGGGAAGGCCGGGGAGCTGTTTTTT. It yields the protein CASKRGTGKAGELFF.

J is TRBJ2-2 and V is TRBV18; 7 positions agree with TRBD1. With 5 bases clipped from V and 0 bases from J, the junction kept 6 bases outside the gene matches. This CDR3 region has 16 residues. Germline V gene data show CDR1 as KGHSH and CDR2 as LQKENI. CDR3 protein: CASSSRDSSNTGELFF. The CDR3 nucleotides read TGTGCCAGCTCATCAAGGGACAGCTCGAACACCGGGGAGCTGTTTTTT.

This rearrangement joins TRBV14 to TRBJ1-1; no reliable D call. Germline V lookup: CDR1 SGHDN, CDR2 FVKESK. Trimming pared 6 bases from V and 6 bases from J, leaving 20 bases between. The CDR3 extends over 15 amino acids. CDR3 sequence (DNA): TGTGCCAGCAGTCATCTACGTGGTCTTGAGCCTGAAGCTTTCTTT. Translation: CASSHLRGLEPEAFF.

This chain joins TRBV28 and TRBJ1-2; 8 bases are a match to TRBD1. The CDR3 runs to 14 residues. With 7 bases clipped from V and 4 bases from J, the junction kept 8 bases outside the gene matches. Germline V CDR1 and CDR2: MDHEN, SYDVKM. The CDR3 protein is CASIRKGTGYGYTF. The CDR3 DNA sequence: TGTGCCAGCATCCGAAAAGGGACAGGCTATGGCTACACCTTC.

J is TRBJ1-1 and V is TRBV14; 8 nucleotides line up with TRBD1. Germline CDR1 is SGHDN and CDR2 is FVKESK. The junction had 12 bases not matched to a gene; V was cut back by 3 bases and J by 3 bases. The CDR3 contains 17 residues. DNA for the CDR3: TGTGCCAGCAGCCACCTTGGACAGGGTGGGTTGGACACTGAAGCTTTCTTT. Its protein is CASSHLGQGGLDTEAFF.

CDR3 sequence: CASTLRETQYF. DNA of the CDR3: TGTGCCAGCACCCTCAGAGAGACCCAGTACTTC. The rearrangement links TRBV28 to TRBJ2-5; D is undetermined. This CDR3 region has 11 residues. Deletions cut 7 bases from V and 4 bases from J, with 7 bases between. The germline gives CDR1 MDHEN, CDR2 SYDVKM.

This clone was found once. The chain links TRBV10-3 to TRBJ1-2, with 7 positions matching TRBD1. The CDR3 extends over 14 amino acids. Germline CDR1 is ENHRY and CDR2 is SYGVKD. Trimming at V came to 6 bases and at J to 5 bases, leaving 9 bases not matched to a gene. This chain's CDR3 is CAIRQGQAEYGYTF. CDR3 sequence (DNA): TGTGCCATCAGGCAAGGACAGGCCGAGTATGGCTACACCTTC.